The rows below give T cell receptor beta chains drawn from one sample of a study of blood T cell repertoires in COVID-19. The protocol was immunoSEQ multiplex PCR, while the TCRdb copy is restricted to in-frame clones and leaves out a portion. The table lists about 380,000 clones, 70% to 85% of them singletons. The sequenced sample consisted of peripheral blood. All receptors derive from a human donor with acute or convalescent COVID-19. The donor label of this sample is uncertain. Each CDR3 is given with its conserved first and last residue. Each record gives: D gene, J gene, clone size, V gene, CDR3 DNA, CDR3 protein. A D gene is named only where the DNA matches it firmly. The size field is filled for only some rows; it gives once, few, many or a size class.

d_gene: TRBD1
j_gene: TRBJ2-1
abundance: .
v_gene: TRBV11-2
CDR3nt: TGTGCCAGCAGCTCTCGTATAGGGACAGGGAACAATGAGCAGTTCTTC
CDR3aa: CASSSRIGTGNNEQFF

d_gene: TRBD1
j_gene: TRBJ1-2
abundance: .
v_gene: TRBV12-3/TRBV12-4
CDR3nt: TGTGCCAGCAGCAAACGTTACTCAGGGGGCGGAGGGTTC
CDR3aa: CASSKRYSGGGGF

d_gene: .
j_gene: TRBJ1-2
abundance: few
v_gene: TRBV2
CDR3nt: TGTGCCAGCAGCACAGGGATAGGGGGAGGCTACACCTTC
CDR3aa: CASSTGIGGGYTF

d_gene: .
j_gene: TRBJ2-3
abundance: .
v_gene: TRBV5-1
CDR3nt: TGCGCCAGCAGCTTGGACGGTAGCCGAACAGATACGCAGTATTTT
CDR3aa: CASSLDGSRTDTQYF

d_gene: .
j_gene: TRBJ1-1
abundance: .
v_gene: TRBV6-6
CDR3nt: TGTGCCACCGACGACCCAGGGAACACTGAAGCTTTCTTT
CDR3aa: CATDDPGNTEAFF

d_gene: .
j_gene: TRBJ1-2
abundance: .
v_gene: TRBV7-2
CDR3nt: TGTGCCAGCAGCTTTCTATCCCCCCGGGGCTACACCTTC
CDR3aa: CASSFLSPRGYTF

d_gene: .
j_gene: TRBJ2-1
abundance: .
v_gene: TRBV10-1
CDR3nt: TGCGCCAGCAGTGAGTCTACATCAACTGAGCAGTTCTTC
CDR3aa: CASSESTSTEQFF

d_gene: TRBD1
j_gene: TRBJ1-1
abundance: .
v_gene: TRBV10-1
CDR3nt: TGCGCCAGCAGGGGGACAGGGCGTTTGTCGGGGACTGAAGCTTTCTTT
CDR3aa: CASRGTGRLSGTEAFF

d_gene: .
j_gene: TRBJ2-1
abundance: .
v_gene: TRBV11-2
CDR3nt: TGTGCCAGCAGCTTAGACCCGGGAACCTACAATGAGCAGTTCTTC
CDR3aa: CASSLDPGTYNEQFF

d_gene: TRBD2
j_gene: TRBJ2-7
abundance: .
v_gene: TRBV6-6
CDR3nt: TGTGCCAGCAGTACAGGACGAGCGGGGACCTACGAGCAGTACTTC
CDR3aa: CASSTGRAGTYEQYF

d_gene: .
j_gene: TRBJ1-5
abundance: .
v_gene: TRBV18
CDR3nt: TGTGCCAGCTCCCGAAGACAGGAGAATCAGCCCCAGCATTTT
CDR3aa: CASSRRQENQPQHF

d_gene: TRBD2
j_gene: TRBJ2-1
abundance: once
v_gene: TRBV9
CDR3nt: TGTGCCAGCAGCGTAGACGATCCGGGGGGTCCGAACAATGAGCAGTTCTTC
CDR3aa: CASSVDDPGGPNNEQFF

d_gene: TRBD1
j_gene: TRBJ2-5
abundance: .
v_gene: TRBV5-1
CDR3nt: TGCGCCAGCAGCCGACTAGAAGGACAGGGGCAAGAGACCCAGTACTTC
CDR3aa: CASSRLEGQGQETQYF

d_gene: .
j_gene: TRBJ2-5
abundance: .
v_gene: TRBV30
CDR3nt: TGTGCCTACTCTGCTGTTTTTCTGGAGACCCAGTACTTC
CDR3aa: CAYSAVFLETQYF

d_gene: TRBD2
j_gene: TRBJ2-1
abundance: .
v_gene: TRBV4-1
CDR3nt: TGCGCCAGCAGCCAACAACTAGCGGGGGGGGATAATGAGCAGTTCTTC
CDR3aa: CASSQQLAGGDNEQFF

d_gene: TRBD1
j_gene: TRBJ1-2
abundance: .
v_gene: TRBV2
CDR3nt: TGTGCCAGCAGGCTTCGGGACAGGGGGCGTCTCTCCTTC
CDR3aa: CASRLRDRGRLSF

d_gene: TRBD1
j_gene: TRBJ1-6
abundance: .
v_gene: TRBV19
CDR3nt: TGTGCCAGTCACAGGGGGCTAAATTCACCCCTCCACTTT
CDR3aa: CASHRGLNSPLHF

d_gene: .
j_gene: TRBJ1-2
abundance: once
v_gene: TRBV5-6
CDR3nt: TGTGCCAGCAGCCTCGCGGGGTCCGCAGAGACCTATGGCTACACCTTC
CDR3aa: CASSLAGSAETYGYTF

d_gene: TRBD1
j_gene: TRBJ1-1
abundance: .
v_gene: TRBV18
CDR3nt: TGTGCCAGCTCGGCAGGGGGGAACACTGAAGCTTTCTTT
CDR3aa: CASSAGGNTEAFF

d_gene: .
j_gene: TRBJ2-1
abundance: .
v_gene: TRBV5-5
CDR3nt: TGTGCCAGCAGCTTAGTCCCGGCGAGCGGGTACAATGAGCAGTTCTTC
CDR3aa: CASSLVPASGYNEQFF

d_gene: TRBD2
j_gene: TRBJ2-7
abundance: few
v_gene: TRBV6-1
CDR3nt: TGTGCCAGCAGTGAGGGACTAGCGGATTACTACGAGCAGTACTTC
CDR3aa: CASSEGLADYYEQYF

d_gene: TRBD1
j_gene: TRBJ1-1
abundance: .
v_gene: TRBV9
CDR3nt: TGTGCCAGCAGCGTAGACAGGGGGAACACTGAAGCTTTCTTT
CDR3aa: CASSVDRGNTEAFF

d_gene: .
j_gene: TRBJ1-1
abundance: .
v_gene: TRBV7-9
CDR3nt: TGTGCCAGCACCTCCCCGAACAGGGCTGAAGCTTTCTTT
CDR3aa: CASTSPNRAEAFF

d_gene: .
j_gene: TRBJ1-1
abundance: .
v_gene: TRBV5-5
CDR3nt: TGTGCCAGCAGCTTGGGTCCTTTCCCCGACACTGAAGCTTTCTTT
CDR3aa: CASSLGPFPDTEAFF

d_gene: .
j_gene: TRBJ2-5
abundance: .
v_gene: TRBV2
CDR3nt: TGTGCCAGCAGTGAAGATCGGTTTCAAGAGACCCAGTACTTC
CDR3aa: CASSEDRFQETQYF

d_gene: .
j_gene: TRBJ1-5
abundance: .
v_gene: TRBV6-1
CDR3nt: TGTGCCAGCAGTGAAGGGTCGGGACACCGCCAGCCCCAGCATTTT
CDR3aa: CASSEGSGHRQPQHF

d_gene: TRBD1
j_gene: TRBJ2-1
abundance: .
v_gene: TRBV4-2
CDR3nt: TGTGCCAGCAGTTGGGGGACAGGCGGCAATGAGCAGTTCTTC
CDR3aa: CASSWGTGGNEQFF

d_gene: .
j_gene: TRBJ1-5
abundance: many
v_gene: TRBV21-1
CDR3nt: TGTGCCAGCAGCAACGATGGGCCAGGGTCAAGGACCCAGCATTTT
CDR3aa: CASSNDGPGSRTQHF

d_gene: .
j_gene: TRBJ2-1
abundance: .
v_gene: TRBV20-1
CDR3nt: TGCAGTGCTAGAGATTACAGTGAGCAGTTCTTC
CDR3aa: CSARDYSEQFF

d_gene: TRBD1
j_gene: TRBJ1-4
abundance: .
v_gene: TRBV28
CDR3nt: TGTGCCAGCAGTTTAAGGGGGACAGCACGTTTAAAACTGTTTTTT
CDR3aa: CASSLRGTARLKLFF

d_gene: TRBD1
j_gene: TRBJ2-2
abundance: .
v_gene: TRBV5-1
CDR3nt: TGCGCCAGCAGTAGACAGGGGCGGAACACCGGGGAGCTGTTTTTT
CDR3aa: CASSRQGRNTGELFF

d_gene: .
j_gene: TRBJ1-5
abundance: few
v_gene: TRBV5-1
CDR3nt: TGCGCCAGCAGCTTGGGGGGGGGCGGTCAGCCCCAGCATTTT
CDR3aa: CASSLGGGGQPQHF

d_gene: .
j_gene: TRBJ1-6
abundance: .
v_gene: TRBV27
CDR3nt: TGTGCCAGCAGTGTCAAACAGGGTGGCAACAATTCACCCCTCCACTTT
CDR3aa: CASSVKQGGNNSPLHF

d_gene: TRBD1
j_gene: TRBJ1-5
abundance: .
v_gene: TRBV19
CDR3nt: TGTGCCAGTAGTGTTGGGACAGGGGGAGGTCAGCCCCAGCATTTT
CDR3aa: CASSVGTGGGQPQHF

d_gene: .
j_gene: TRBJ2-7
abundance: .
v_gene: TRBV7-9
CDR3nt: TGTGCCAGCAGCTTGCAGGGGACACTACTAGAGCAGTACTTC
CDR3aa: CASSLQGTLLEQYF

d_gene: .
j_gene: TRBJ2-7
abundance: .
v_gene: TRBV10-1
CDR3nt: TGCGCCAGCACGCGGACACACCGAGGCCTATACGAGCAGTACTTC
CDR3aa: CASTRTHRGLYEQYF

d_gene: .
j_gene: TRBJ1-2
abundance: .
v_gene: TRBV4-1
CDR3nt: TGCGCCAGCAGCGAGGGCCACTATGGCTACACCTTC
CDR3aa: CASSEGHYGYTF

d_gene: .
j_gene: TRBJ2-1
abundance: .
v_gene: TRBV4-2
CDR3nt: TGTGCCAGCAGCCCAACGCAATCCGGACTCCCGCCGGGGGAGCAGTTCTTC
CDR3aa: CASSPTQSGLPPGEQFF

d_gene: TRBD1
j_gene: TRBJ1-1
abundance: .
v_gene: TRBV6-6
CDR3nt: TGTGCCAGCAGCAGGGGGCGAGATAACACTGAAGCTTTCTTT
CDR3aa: CASSRGRDNTEAFF

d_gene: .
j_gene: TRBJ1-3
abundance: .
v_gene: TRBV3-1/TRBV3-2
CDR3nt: TGTGCCAGCAGCCCCCGGGACTCTGGAAACACCATATATTTT
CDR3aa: CASSPRDSGNTIYF

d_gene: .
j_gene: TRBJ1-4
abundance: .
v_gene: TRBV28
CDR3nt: TGTGCCAGCAGGCCCAGCCCTGGGGACTATGAAAAACTGTTTTTT
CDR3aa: CASRPSPGDYEKLFF

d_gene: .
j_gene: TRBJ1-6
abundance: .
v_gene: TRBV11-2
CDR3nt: TGTGCCAGCAGCTTAGGGAGGAATTCACCCCTCCACTTT
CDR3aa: CASSLGRNSPLHF

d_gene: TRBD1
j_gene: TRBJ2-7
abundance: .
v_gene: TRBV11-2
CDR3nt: TGTGCCAGCAGCTTAGACGGACAGGCCACCTACGAGCAGTACTTC
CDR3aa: CASSLDGQATYEQYF

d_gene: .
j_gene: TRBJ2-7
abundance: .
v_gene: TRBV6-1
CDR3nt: TGTGCCAGCAGTGAATCTGCAGGATTGTCCTACGAGCAGTACTTC
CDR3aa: CASSESAGLSYEQYF

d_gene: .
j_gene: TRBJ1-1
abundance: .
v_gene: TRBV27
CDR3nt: TGTGCCAGCAAATGGGGCAGGGCAAGCCTCGAAGCTTTCTTT
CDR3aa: CASKWGRASLEAFF

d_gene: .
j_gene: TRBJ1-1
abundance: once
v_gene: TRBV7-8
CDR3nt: TGTGCCAGCAGCCCGGTGGGAGTAGCTTTCTTT
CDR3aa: CASSPVGVAFF

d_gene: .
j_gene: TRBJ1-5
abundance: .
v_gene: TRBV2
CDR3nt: TGTGCCAGCAGTGAAGCGAGGGGGAATCAGCCCCAGCATTTT
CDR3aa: CASSEARGNQPQHF

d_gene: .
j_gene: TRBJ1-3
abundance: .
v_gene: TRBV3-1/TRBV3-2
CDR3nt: TGTGCCAGCAGCCGTAAGGGGTCCTCTGGAAACACCATATATTTT
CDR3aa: CASSRKGSSGNTIYF

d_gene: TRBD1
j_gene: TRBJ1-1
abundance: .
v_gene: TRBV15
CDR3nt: TGTGCCACTGGACAGGGGGCAAGGTTGGGCGCTTTCTTT
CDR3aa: CATGQGARLGAFF